A selection of T cell receptor beta chains follows, all from one sample in a study of T cell responses to AZD1222 COVID-19 vaccine. TCRdb keeps only in-frame clones here, not all; method: immunoSEQ multiplex PCR. This sample has some 130,000 clones, with 92% found just once. The sequences come from peripheral blood, collected on day 0 of AZD1222 vaccination. Receptors originate from an adult in good health. CDR3s include the opening cysteine and the closing phenylalanine or tryptophan. The D gene is left open where the match is weak. Clone size is given for some rows only: seen once, a few or many times, or a class if the clone is expanded.

>19|TRBV7-5|NA|TRBJ1-6|NA
CVRRHHLEEGILSNSPLHF
TGTGTCAGAAGGCACCACTTAGAGGAGGGGATATTATCAAATTCACCCCTCCACTTT
>13|TRBV12-3/TRBV12-4|NA|TRBJ1-2|NA
CASTSVRGAGYTF
TGTGCCAGCACTTCGGTGCGGGGTGCCGGCTACACCTTC
>14|TRBV20-1|NA|TRBJ2-7|NA
CSASGRRGTYEQYF
TGCAGTGCTAGTGGAAGGAGGGGAACCTACGAGCAGTACTTC
>23|TRBV6-1|once|TRBJ2-2|TRBD2
CASSEDPLRGLAGGSRSTGELFF
TGTGCCAGCAGTGAAGATCCTTTAAGGGGACTAGCGGGAGGGAGTCGAAGCACCGGGGAGCTGTTTTTT
>12|TRBV28|once|TRBJ2-5|NA
CASRQEGETQYF
TGTGCCAGCAGACAGGAAGGGGAGACCCAGTACTTC
>13|TRBV6-2/TRBV6-3|NA|TRBJ2-7|TRBD1
CASSIRPGGEQYF
TGTGCCAGCAGTATTCGACCAGGGGGCGAGCAGTACTTC
>15|TRBV6-5|NA|TRBJ1-2|TRBD1
CASSSRTGGDYGYTF
TGTGCCAGCAGTTCCAGGACAGGGGGGGACTATGGCTACACCTTC
>13|TRBV7-3|NA|TRBJ2-1|NA
CASSLRSYNEQFF
TGTGCCAGCAGCTTACGCTCCTACAATGAGCAGTTCTTC
>16|TRBV3-1/TRBV3-2|NA|TRBJ2-1|NA
CASSQRGLAGSHEQFF
TGTGCCAGCAGCCAGAGGGGGTTGGCGGGGTCCCATGAGCAGTTCTTC
>12|TRBV6-1|NA|TRBJ1-5|NA
CASSEDIQPQHF
TGTGCCAGCAGTGAGGATATTCAGCCCCAGCATTTT
>12|TRBV3-1/TRBV3-2|NA|TRBJ2-1|NA
CASSQVTSEQFF
TGTGCCAGCAGCCAAGTGACTAGTGAGCAGTTCTTC
>12|TRBV29-1|few|TRBJ2-7|NA
CSVEVRGYEQYF
TGCAGCGTTGAGGTTAGGGGGTACGAGCAGTACTTC